The entry that follows covers one T cell receptor (beta chain) sequence. Using immunoSEQ multiplex PCR, the repertoire was profiled, and TCRdb retains in-frame clones only, with some absent. The table shows around 380,000 clones, with roughly four fifths occurring only once. This sample was included in a study of blood T cell repertoires in COVID-19. In the study overall: Collection of acute and convalescent COVID-19 samples took place in the United States, Italy and Spain. Sources were T cells, B-cell-depleted T cells, or PBMCs; the material itself was cDNA or gDNA.

The CDR3 covers 15 residues. Germline V gene sequence: CDR1 SGHVS, CDR2 FQNEAQ. Deletions cut 5 bases from V and 0 bases from J, with 8 bases between. Sequencing input: peripheral blood. This TCR came from a human donor with acute or convalescent COVID-19. The donor label of this sample is uncertain. The rearrangement links TRBV7-8 to TRBJ2-6, with unresolved D. The CDR3 region is CASSLQFSGANVLTF. Written as DNA, the CDR3 is TGTGCCAGCAGCCTCCAGTTCTCTGGGGCCAACGTCCTGACTTTC.